These 17 T cell receptor beta chains were all obtained from the same sample, sequenced in a study of T-cell reconstitution after alpha-beta-depleted transplantation in children. Unique molecular identifiers tagged the TCRbeta library. One entry per CDR3 protein, called by TCRdb with MiXCR from the PCR reads. The sample includes around 490,000 distinct CDR3 sequences, about an eighth of them seen just once. The sequencing here drew on PBMCs, mostly from graft donor cells, taken 180 days after TCRalphabeta/CD19-depleted stem cell transplant. The receptor source for this set is a female patient aged 2 to 10 who had a stem cell transplant for aplastic anemia, so the T cells may come from the graft donor.

The count of this clonotype is one. Just one base apart from a much larger clone, this may be a read error. J is TRBJ2-1 and V is TRBV7-2, with D possibly being TRBD1 (6 bases). The CDR3 sequence is 14 residues long. Germline CDR1 reads SGHTA; CDR2 reads FQGNSA. DNA for the CDR3: TGTGCCAGCAGCCCACAGGGCCGGAGGAATGAGCTGTTCTTC. Translated: CASSPQGRRNELFF. Filled out from reference TRBV7-2 and TRBJ2-1, the complete variable domain reads GAGVSQSPSNKVTEKGKDVELRCDPISGHTALYWYRQSLGQGLEFLIYFQGNSAPDKSGLPSDRFSAERTGGSVSTLTIQRTQQEDSAVYLCASSPQGRRNELFFGPGTRLTVL.

This clonotype came up many times. The rearrangement joins TRBV3-1 to TRBJ2-2, with D possibly TRBD1 on 6 matching bases. The V gene lost 1 base and the J gene lost 3 bases, with 12 bases spanning the gap. The CDR3 runs to 16 residues. Germline V gene sequence: CDR1 LGHDT, CDR2 YNNKEL (reference sequence). The DNA of the CDR3 is TGTGCCAGCAGCCAAGCCAGGGGCGCGTACACCGGGGAGCTGTTTTTT. Protein sequence: CASSQARGAYTGELFF.

This clonotype was observed at least ten times. The rearrangement joins TRBV15 to TRBJ1-1, with TRBD1 matching over 7 bases. The V gene end was trimmed by 2 bases and the J gene end by 7 bases; junction bases not matched to a gene: 7. This CDR3 is built from 14 residues. CDR1 LNHNV and CDR2 YYDKDF come from the germline V gene (reference sequence). CDR3 sequence (DNA): TGTGCCACCAGCAGACCAGGGGGAGGGCGTGAAGCTTTCTTT. Translating gives CATSRPGGGREAFF.

The chain combines TRBV20-1 with TRBJ2-5; D tentatively fits TRBD1 or TRBD2 (6 bases each). Trimming took 6 bases from V and 1 from J, leaving 18 bases between them. Germline lookup yields CDR1 DFQATT and CDR2 SNEGSKA (reference sequence). The CDR3 consists of 15 residues. The CDR3 DNA follows: TGCAGTGCCCCCCCCTTTGGAGGGGGCCAAGAGACCCAGTACTTC. This translates into CSAPPFGGGQETQYF.

This clonotype was counted a few times. The rearrangement joins TRBV2 to TRBJ2-5, with D possibly being TRBD1 (6 bases). Germline CDR1 is SNHLY and CDR2 is FYNNEI. This CDR3 comprises 15 residues. Trimming removed 6 bases at V and 4 bases at J, with 18 bases between. DNA of the CDR3: TGTGCCAGCAGCGACCCTGGGGGCTCCTCAGAGACCCAGTACTTC. Protein: CASSDPGGSSETQYF. The complete variable domain, with remaining parts taken from reference TRBV2 and TRBJ2-5, reads EPEVTQTPSHQVTQMGQEVILRCVPISNHLYFYWYRQILGQKVEFLVSFYNNEISEKSEIFDDQFSVERPDGSNFTLKIRSTKLEDSAMYFCASSDPGGSSETQYFGPGTRLLVL.

Notes on this clonotype: This clone may be a read error of a much larger clone one base away. The J gene is TRBJ1-2, the V gene TRBV5-1, with D possibly TRBD1 on 5 matching bases. Germline V lookup: CDR1 SGHRS, CDR2 YFSETQ. This CDR3 spans 15 amino acids. The CDR3 coding sequence is TGCGCCAACAGCTTAGAGACTGGGCAGGGCTATGGCTACACCTTC. It encodes CANSLETGQGYGYTF.

The chain links TRBV19 to TRBJ2-1; D is undetermined. V dropped 6 bases and J dropped 0 bases, with 9 bases sitting between them. This CDR3 has 14 residues. Germline V gene lookup returns CDR1 LNHDA and CDR2 SQIVND (reference sequence). The CDR3 coding sequence is TGTGCCAGTAGATCCTGGGGCTCCTACAATGAGCAGTTCTTC. Translating gives CASRSWGSYNEQFF.

This clonotype was observed a handful of times. The chain joins TRBV28 to TRBJ1-1; 10 bases line up with TRBD1. The V segment lost 6 bases and the J segment 1 base; nucleotides outside the gene matches: 5. CDR3 size: 15 residues. Germline lookup yields CDR1 MDHEN and CDR2 SYDVKM. This CDR3 is CASRKTGGPNTEAFF. Written as DNA, the CDR3 is TGTGCCAGCAGAAAGACAGGGGGCCCGAACACTGAAGCTTTCTTT.

The J gene is TRBJ2-5, the V gene TRBV12-3 or TRBV12-4; D gene unclear. Trimming cost V 1 base and J 5 bases, with 11 bases left between them. This CDR3 comprises 14 residues. The CDR3 coding sequence is TGTGCCAGCAGTTTAGTCTCGGTAGGGGAGACCCAGTACTTC. It encodes CASSLVSVGETQYF.

The genes are TRBV11-2 and TRBJ2-2; D is unresolved. This CDR3 is built from 15 residues. Germline CDR1 reads SGHAT; CDR2 reads FQNNGV. V was shortened by 2 bases and J by 1 base, with 8 bases between the two germline ends. CDR3 protein: CASSLWLGNTGELFF. Written as DNA, the CDR3 is TGTGCCAGCAGCTTATGGTTGGGGAACACCGGGGAGCTGTTTTTT. The full variable domain, its missing parts supplied by reference TRBV11-2 and TRBJ2-2, is EAGVAQSPRYKIIEKRQSVAFWCNPISGHATLYWYQQILGQGPKLLIQFQNNGVVDDSQLPKDRFSAERLKGVDSTLKIQPAKLEDSAVYLCASSLWLGNTGELFFGEGSRLTVL.

V is TRBV4-3 and J is TRBJ2-4; D is possibly TRBD2 (6 bases). Per germline, CDR1 LGHNA and CDR2 YSLEER. Trimming stripped 1 base from V and 7 bases from J, with 14 bases between. The CDR3 runs 15 residues. CDR3 bases: TGCGCCAGCAGCCAAGCGACTAGGGCGGCCAACATTCAGTACTTC. Translating it yields CASSQATRAANIQYF.

The CDR3 coding sequence is TGTGCCAGCTCAAAAATTGCCGACACTGAAGCTTTCTTT. Translated, it gives CASSKIADTEAFF. This chain connects TRBV18 to TRBJ1-1; D unresolved. V lost 5 bases to trimming and J lost 3 bases, with 10 bases between them. This CDR3 contains 13 residues. The germline gives CDR1 KGHSH, CDR2 LQKENI.

About this clonotype itself: With a much larger clone just one base away, this may be a read error. The V gene is TRBV5-6, the J gene TRBJ2-2; D might be TRBD1 (5 bases). CDR1 and CDR2 from the germline V gene are SGHDT and YYEEEE. The CDR3 spans 14 residues. Trimming stripped 6 bases from V and 5 bases from J, with 14 bases between. This CDR3 is CASIFSRVTGELFF. DNA for the CDR3: TGTGCCAGCATCTTTAGCAGGGTTACCGGGGAGCTGTTTTTT.

The V call is TRBV12-3 or TRBV12-4, the J call TRBJ1-3, with D maybe TRBD1 (5 bases). The CDR3 is 16 residues long. Trimming took 4 bases from V and 6 from J, leaving 19 bases between them. CDR3 protein: CASSYSWTFEPNTIYF. CDR3 DNA sequence: TGTGCCAGCAGTTACTCCTGGACATTTGAGCCAAACACCATATATTTT.

V and J are TRBV7-9 and TRBJ2-7; D not resolved. V was trimmed by 3 bases and J by 3 bases, leaving 12 bases between them. This CDR3 region has 14 residues. CDR1 is SEHNR, CDR2 FQNEAQ, per germline (reference sequence). In DNA form, the CDR3 reads TGTGCCAGCAGCTTCGGAGACCACTTCTACGAGCAGTACGTC. As protein: CASSFGDHFYEQYV.

This clonotype occurred a few times. J is TRBJ2-2 and V is TRBV29-1; a weak D match, TRBD1 (6 bases). Germline V gene lookup returns CDR1 SQVTM and CDR2 ANQGSEA. The CDR3 runs 13 residues. Trimming shortened V by 6 bases and J by 5 bases, and 13 bases separated the two germline ends. As DNA, the CDR3 is TGCAGCGTCGCTGGGACACTAACCGGGGAGCTGTTTTTT. Translation: CSVAGTLTGELFF.

The CDR3 sequence: CASSPLRALNTEAFF. For the CDR3, the DNA is TGTGCCAGCAGCCCCCTGAGGGCGCTAAACACTGAAGCTTTCTTT. The rearrangement uses TRBV7-2 and TRBJ1-1; D is unresolved. V was clipped by 5 bases and J by 2 bases, with 15 bases between them. Germline lookup yields CDR1 SGHTA and CDR2 FQGNSA. The CDR3 spans 15 residues.